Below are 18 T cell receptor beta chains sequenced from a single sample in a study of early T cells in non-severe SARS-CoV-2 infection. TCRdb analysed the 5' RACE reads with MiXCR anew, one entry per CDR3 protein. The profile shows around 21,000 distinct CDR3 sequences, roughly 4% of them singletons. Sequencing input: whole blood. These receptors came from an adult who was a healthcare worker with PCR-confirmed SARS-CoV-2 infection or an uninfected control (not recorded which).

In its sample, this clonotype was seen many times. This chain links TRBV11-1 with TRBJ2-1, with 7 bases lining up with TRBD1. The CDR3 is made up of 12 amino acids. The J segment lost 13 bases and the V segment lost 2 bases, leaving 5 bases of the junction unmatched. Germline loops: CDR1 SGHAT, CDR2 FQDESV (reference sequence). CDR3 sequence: CASSLQSGGQFF. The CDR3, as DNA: TGTGCCAGCAGCTTACAGTCAGGGGGACAGTTCTTC.

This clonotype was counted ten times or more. The CDR3 here is CASSQVAAGAVGYTF. CDR3 coding DNA: TGTGCCAGCAGCCAAGTCGCCGCAGGAGCGGTTGGCTACACCTTC. V is TRBV3-1 and J is TRBJ1-2; D unresolved. This CDR3 region has 15 residues. Germline V gene lookup returns CDR1 LGHDT and CDR2 YNNKEL (reference sequence). The germline V and J ends were trimmed by 1 base and 7 bases, with 16 bases remaining between them.

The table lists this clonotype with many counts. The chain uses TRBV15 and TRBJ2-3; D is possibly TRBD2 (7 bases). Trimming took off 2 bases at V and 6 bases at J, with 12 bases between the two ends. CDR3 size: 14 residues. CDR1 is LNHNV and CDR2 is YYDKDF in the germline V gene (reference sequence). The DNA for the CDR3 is TGTGCCACCAGCAGACGGGGGGCGGGCGATACGCAGTATTTT. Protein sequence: CATSRRGAGDTQYF.

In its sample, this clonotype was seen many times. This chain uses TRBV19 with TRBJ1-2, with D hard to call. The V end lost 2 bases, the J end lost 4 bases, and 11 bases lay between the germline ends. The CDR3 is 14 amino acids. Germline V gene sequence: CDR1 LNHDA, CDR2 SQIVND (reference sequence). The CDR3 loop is CASSILELGYGYTF. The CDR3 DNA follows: TGTGCCAGTAGTATACTGGAGCTAGGCTATGGCTACACCTTC.

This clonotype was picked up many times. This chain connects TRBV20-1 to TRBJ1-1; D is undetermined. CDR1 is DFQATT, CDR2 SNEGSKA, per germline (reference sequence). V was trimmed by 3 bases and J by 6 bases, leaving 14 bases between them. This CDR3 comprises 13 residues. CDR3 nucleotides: TGCAGTGCTAGGGGTACGGGGATACCTGAAGCTTTCTTT. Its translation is CSARGTGIPEAFF.

The CDR3 region is CASSWDRGPCEQYF. The DNA for the CDR3 is TGTGCCAGCAGCTGGGACAGGGGCCCCTGTGAGCAGTACTTC. The genes are TRBV11-2 and TRBJ2-7, with TRBD1 matching over 10 bases. This CDR3 comprises 14 residues. CDR1 SGHAT and CDR2 FQNNGV come from the germline V gene. Losses at the gene ends were 4 bases for V and 7 bases for J; bases not matched to a gene: 7.

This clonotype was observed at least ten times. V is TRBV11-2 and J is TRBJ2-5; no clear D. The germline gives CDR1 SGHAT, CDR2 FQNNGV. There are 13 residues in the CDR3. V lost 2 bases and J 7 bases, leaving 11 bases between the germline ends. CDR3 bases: TGTGCCAGCAGCTTAAATCACGGGCGGACCCAGTACTTC. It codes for CASSLNHGRTQYF.

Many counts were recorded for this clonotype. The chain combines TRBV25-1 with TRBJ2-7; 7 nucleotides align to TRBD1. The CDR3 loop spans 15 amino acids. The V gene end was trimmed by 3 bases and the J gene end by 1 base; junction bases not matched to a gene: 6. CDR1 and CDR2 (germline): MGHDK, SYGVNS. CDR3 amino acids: CASSDWGQRSYEQYF. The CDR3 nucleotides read TGTGCCAGCAGTGATTGGGGACAGAGGTCCTACGAGCAGTACTTC.

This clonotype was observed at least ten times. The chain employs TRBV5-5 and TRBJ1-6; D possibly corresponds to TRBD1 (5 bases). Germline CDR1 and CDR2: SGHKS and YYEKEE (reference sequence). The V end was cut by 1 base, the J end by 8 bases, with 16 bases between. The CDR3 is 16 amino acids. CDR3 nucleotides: TGTGCCAGCAGCTTGCTTCGGGGGGTGGTGGATTCACCCCTCCACTTT. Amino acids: CASSLLRGVVDSPLHF.

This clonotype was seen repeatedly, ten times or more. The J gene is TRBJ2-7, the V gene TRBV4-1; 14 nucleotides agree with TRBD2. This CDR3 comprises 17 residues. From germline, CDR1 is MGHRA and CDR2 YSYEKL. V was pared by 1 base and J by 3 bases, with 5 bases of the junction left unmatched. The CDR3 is CASSQGLAGGHNYEQYF. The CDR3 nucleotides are TGCGCCAGCAGCCAAGGACTAGCGGGGGGGCATAACTACGAGCAGTACTTC.

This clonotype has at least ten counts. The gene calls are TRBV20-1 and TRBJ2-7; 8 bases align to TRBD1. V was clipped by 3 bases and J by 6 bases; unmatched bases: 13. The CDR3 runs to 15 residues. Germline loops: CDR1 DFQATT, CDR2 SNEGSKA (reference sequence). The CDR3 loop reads CSARPPGTGFVEQYF. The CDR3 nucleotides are TGCAGTGCTAGGCCACCTGGGACAGGCTTCGTCGAGCAGTACTTC.

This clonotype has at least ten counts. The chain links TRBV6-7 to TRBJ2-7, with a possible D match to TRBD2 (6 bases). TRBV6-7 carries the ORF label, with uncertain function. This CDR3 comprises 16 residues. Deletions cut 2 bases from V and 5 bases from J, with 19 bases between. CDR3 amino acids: CASSYSTGEKKHEQYF. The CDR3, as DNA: TGTGCCAGCAGTTACAGTACGGGGGAAAAGAAGCACGAGCAGTACTTC.

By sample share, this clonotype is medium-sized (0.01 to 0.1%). The CDR3: CASSWDTDTQYF. In nucleotides, the CDR3 is TGTGCCAGCAGCTGGGACACAGATACGCAGTATTTT. The rearrangement links TRBV7-2 to TRBJ2-3, with D hard to call. Trimming took off 4 bases at V and 2 bases at J, with 4 bases between the two ends. The CDR3 has 12 residues. The germline V gene has CDR1 SGHTA and CDR2 FQGNSA.

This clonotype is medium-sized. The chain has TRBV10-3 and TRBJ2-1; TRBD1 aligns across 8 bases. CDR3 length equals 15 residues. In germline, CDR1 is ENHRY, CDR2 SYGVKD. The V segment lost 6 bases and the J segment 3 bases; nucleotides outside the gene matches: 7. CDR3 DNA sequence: TGTGCCATCAGGGGACAGGCGTCTTTCTACAATGAGCAGTTCTTC. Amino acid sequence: CAIRGQASFYNEQFF.

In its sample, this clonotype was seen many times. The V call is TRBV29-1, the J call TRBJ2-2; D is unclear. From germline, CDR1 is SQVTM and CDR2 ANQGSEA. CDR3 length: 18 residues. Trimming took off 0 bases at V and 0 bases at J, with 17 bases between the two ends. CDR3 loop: CSVEDRPGGFANTGELFF. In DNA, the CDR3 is TGCAGCGTTGAAGATCGCCCGGGCGGCTTCGCGAACACCGGGGAGCTGTTTTTT.

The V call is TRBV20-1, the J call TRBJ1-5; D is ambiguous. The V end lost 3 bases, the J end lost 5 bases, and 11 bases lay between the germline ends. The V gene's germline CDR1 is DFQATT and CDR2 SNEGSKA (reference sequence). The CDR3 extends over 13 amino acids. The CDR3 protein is CSASGSEYQPQHF. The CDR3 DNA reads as TGCAGTGCTAGTGGCTCCGAATATCAGCCCCAGCATTTT.

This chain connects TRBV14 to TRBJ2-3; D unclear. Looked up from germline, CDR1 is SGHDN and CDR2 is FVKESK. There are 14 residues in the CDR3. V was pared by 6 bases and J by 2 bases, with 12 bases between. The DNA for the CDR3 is TGTGCCAGCAGTACGAAGCGACCCACAGATACGCAGTATTTT. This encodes CASSTKRPTDTQYF.

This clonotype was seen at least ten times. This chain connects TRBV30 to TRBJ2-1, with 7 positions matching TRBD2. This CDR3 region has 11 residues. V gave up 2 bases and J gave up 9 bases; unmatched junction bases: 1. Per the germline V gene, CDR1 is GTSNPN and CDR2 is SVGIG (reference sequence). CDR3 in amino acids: CAWSIAGEQFF. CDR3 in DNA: TGTGCCTGGAGTATAGCGGGTGAGCAGTTCTTC.